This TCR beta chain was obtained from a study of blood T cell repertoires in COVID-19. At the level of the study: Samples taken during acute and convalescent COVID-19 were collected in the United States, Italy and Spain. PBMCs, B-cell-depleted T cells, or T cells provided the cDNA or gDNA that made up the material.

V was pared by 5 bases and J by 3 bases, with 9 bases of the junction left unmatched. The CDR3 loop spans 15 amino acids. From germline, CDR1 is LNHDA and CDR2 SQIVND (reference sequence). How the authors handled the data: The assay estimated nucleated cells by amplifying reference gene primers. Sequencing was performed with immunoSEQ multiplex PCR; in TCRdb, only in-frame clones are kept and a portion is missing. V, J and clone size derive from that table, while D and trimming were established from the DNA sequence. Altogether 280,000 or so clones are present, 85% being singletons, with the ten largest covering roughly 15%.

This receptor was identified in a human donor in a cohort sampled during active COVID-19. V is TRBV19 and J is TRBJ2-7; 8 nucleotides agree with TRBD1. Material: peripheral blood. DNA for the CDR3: TGTGCCAGTAGTGCTCCAGGGGGCTCAGGCTACGAGCAGTACTTC. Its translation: CASSAPGGSGYEQYF.